This T cell receptor (beta chain) was recovered during a study of response to subunit inactivated influenza vaccine. Each CDR3 protein is one row after TCRdb ran MiXCR on the RT-PCR reads. The sample yields around 540,000 distinct CDR3 sequences, approximately 12% seen once. This CDR3 contains 13 residues. The V end was cut by 8 bases, the J end by 2 bases, with 14 bases between. CDR1 SGHRS and CDR2 YFSETQ come from the germline V gene. This sequence originates from a man between 45 and 60 years old who received an inactivated influenza vaccine. The specimen was PBMCs from blood, collected on the day of vaccination. V usage is TRBV5-1 and J usage is TRBJ2-7; D is possibly TRBD1 or TRBD2 (6 bases each). In nucleotides, the CDR3 is TGCGCCAGTCCTTGGGGGGCTCCCTACGAGCAGTACTTC. This gives the protein CASPWGAPYEQYF.